The 6 T cell receptor beta chains presented below share a single source sample, sequenced in a study of blood T cell repertoires in COVID-19. The protocol was immunoSEQ multiplex PCR, while the TCRdb copy is restricted to in-frame clones and leaves out a portion. The table shows more than 300,000 clones, with about four fifths occurring only once. The sequenced material came from PBMCs or T cells enriched from blood (not recorded which). These receptors were collected from a woman in her 50s who had recovered from COVID-19.

The chain links TRBV13 to TRBJ1-1; possibly TRBD1 for D (6 bases). Trimming pared 5 bases from V and 6 bases from J, leaving 10 bases between. This CDR3 contains 12 residues. The germline V gene has CDR1 PRHDT and CDR2 FYEKMQ (reference sequence). CDR3 in amino acids: CASSPGGPEAFF. CDR3 DNA sequence: TGTGCCAGCAGCCCGGGGGGGCCTGAAGCTTTCTTT.

This clone appeared many times. The genes are TRBV11-3 and TRBJ1-1; 7 bases are shared with TRBD1. The trim removed 5 bases at V and 3 bases at J, leaving 3 bases unmatched. CDR1 is SGHNT and CDR2 is YENEEA in the germline V gene. The CDR3 spans 13 residues. The CDR3 DNA reads TGTGCCAGCAGCCCGGGACAGCACACTGAAGCTTTCTTT. Protein sequence: CASSPGQHTEAFF.

The chain recombines TRBV18 with TRBJ2-1, with 8 nucleotides matching TRBD2. Germline V gives CDR1 KGHSH, CDR2 LQKENI. V was clipped by 3 bases and J by 15 bases; unmatched bases: 10. This CDR3 spans 13 amino acids. CDR3 sequence reads: CASSPAGAGGLFF. Here the CDR3 DNA reads TGTGCCAGCTCACCCGCCGGGGCGGGGGGCCTGTTCTTC.

The rearrangement uses TRBV4-2 and TRBJ2-2, with a tentative D call TRBD2 (5 bases). The germline V gene encodes CDR1 LGHNA and CDR2 YNFKEQ. This CDR3 region has 16 residues. V lost 4 bases, J lost 1 base, and 13 bases lay in between. CDR3 in DNA: TGTGCCAGCAGCCCCCCGGGGTCTGGGAACACCGGGGAGCTGTTTTTT. Amino acids: CASSPPGSGNTGELFF.

The chain combines TRBV9 with TRBJ2-1, with 7 positions matching TRBD2. From germline, CDR1 is SGDLS and CDR2 YYNGEE. V dropped 4 bases and J dropped 2; count of bases not matched to a gene: 12. The CDR3 has 17 residues. CDR3 sequence reads: CASSPLVSAGPYNEQFF. DNA of the CDR3: TGTGCCAGCAGCCCTTTAGTTTCAGCGGGGCCCTACAATGAGCAGTTCTTC.

The genes are TRBV24-1 and TRBJ2-3, with 7 bases identical to TRBD1. Germline lookup yields CDR1 KGHDR and CDR2 SFDVKD. The CDR3 spans 13 residues. V shed 5 bases, J shed 3 bases, and the junction held 1 base outside the gene matches. CDR3 DNA: TGTGCCACCAGTGGCAGGGGGACAGATACGCAGTATTTT. This sequence encodes CATSGRGTDTQYF.